This TCR beta chain comes out of a study of response to subunit inactivated influenza vaccine. Findings and caveats of the study: Researchers suggested that each seasonal influenza vaccination recruits few new T cells.

The CDR3 length is 15 residues. The germline gives CDR1 SGHRS, CDR2 YFSETQ. Germline trimming cut 6 bases from V and 8 bases from J; bases unmatched to any gene: 11. This clonotype was counted between two and nine times. The antigen is unknown. One entry per CDR3 protein results from TCRdb running MiXCR on the RT-PCR reads. The data contain about 480,000 distinct CDR3 sequences, about 25% of them singletons. V usage is TRBV5-1 and J usage is TRBJ1-4; 9 nucleotides match TRBD1. This clonotype was obtained from a man aged 45 to 65 who received an inactivated influenza vaccine. The sample in question was CD4+ T cells sorted from PBMCs, obtained about 5 days after vaccination. The CDR3 protein is CASTAEGTGKEKLFF. DNA of the CDR3: TGCGCCAGCACCGCGGAAGGGACAGGGAAGGAAAAACTGTTTTTT.